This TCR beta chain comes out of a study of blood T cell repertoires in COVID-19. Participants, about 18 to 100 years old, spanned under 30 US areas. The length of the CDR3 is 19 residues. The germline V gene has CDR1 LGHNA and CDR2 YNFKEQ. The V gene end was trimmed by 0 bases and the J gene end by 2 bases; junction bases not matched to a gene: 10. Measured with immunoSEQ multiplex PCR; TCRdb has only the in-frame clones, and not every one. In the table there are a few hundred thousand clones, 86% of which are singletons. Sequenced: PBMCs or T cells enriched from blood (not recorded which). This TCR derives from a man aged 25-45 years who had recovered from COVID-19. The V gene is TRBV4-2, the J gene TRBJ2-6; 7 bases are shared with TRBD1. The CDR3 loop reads CASSQDWAGGSAGANVLTF. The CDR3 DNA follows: TGTGCCAGCAGCCAAGATTGGGCAGGGGGAAGCGCTGGGGCCAACGTCCTGACTTTC.